This TCR beta chain is drawn from a study of blood T cell repertoires in COVID-19. Overall study: PBMCs, B-cell-depleted T cells, or T cells were the source of the cDNA or gDNA that made up the material.

Clones were sequenced by immunoSEQ multiplex PCR, and TCRdb holds only the in-frame ones, with some missing. The top ten hold 4.8% of the sample, which has more than 75,000 clones, 85% to 90% seen once. This CDR3 is 16 amino acids long. Per germline, CDR1 SGHNT and CDR2 YYREEE (reference sequence). V lost 3 bases and J lost 0, with 16 bases in between. This TCR was recovered from a woman aged 80 or over with active COVID-19. The chain employs TRBV5-4 and TRBJ2-7; a weak D match, TRBD1 (5 bases). Input material: peripheral blood. The CDR3 loop is CASSWQGSLFSYEQYF. The CDR3 DNA follows: TGTGCCAGCAGCTGGCAGGGTTCCCTCTTCTCCTACGAGCAGTACTTC.